This TCR beta chain appears in the sequencing data of a study of T-cell reconstitution after alpha-beta-depleted transplantation in children. It was with unique molecular identifiers that the TCRbeta library was prepared. Via MiXCR, TCRdb re-called the PCR reads, giving one row per CDR3 protein. The data show about 460,000 distinct CDR3 sequences, roughly a tenth seen once. Findings of the study overall: Expanded graft clones, several hundred of them, were reportedly the source of alpha-beta T cells about two months after transplant. One year post-transplant, T-cell counts and diversity were largely derived from T cells produced anew. TCRbeta diversity was high at day 60 in some patients (a result of surviving recipient T cells and thymic progenitors).

This clonotype was observed a few times. Its antigen is currently unknown. The specimen comprised PBMCs, sampled before TCRalphabeta/CD19-depleted stem cell transplant. The clonotype originates from a child younger than 10 with inherited bone marrow failure, due to receive a stem cell transplant.

The CDR3 DNA sequence: TGTGCCAGCAGTTTAGGTAGCGGGAGTGTCGATGAGCAGTTCTTC. This translates into CASSLGSGSVDEQFF. The chain joins TRBV28 to TRBJ2-1; 9 bases map to TRBD2. This CDR3 region has 15 residues. CDR1 and CDR2 (germline): MDHEN, SYDVKM. The V and J ends lost 2 bases and 8 bases, in that order; junction bases with no gene match: 7.